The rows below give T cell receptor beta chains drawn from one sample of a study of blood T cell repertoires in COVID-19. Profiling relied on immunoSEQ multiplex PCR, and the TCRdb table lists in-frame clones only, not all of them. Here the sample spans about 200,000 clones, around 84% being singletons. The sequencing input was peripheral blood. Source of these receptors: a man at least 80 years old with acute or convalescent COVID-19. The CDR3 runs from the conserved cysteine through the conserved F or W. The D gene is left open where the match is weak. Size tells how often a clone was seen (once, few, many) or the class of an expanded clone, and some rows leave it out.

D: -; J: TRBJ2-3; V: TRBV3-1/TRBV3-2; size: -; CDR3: CASKRTHIGLTDTQYF; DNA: TGTGCCAGCAAGCGGACGCACATCGGTCTGACAGATACGCAGTATTTT
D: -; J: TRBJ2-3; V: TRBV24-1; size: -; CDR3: CATSDWRTEGADTQYF; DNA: TGTGCCACCAGTGATTGGAGGACGGAGGGAGCAGATACGCAGTATTTT
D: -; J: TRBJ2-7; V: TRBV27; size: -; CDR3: CASSSISGSYEQYF; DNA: TGTGCCAGCAGTTCAATTAGCGGCTCCTACGAGCAGTACTTC
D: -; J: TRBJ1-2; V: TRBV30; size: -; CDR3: CAWTRIGGNYGYTF; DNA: TGTGCCTGGACCCGGATCGGGGGGAACTATGGCTACACCTTC
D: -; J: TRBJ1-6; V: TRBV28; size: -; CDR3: CASLRRVRGGSPLHF; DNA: TGTGCCAGTTTGAGAAGGGTCCGGGGGGGGTCACCCCTCCACTTT
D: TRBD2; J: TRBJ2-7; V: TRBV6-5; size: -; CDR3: CASSYERGVSYEQYF; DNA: TGTGCCAGCAGTTACGAGCGGGGGGTCTCCTACGAGCAGTACTTC
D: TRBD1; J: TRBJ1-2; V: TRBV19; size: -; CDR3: CASSEDRAVNYGYTF; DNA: TGTGCCAGTAGCGAGGACAGGGCCGTAAACTATGGCTACACCTTC
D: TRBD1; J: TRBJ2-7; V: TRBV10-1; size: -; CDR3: CASSEKGADEQYF; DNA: TGCGCCAGCAGTGAAAAGGGGGCGGACGAGCAGTACTTC
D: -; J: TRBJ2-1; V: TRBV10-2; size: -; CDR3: CASRPDRENNEQFF; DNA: TGCGCCAGCAGACCAGACAGAGAGAACAATGAGCAGTTCTTC
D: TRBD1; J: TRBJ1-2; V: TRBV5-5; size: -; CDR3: CASTVLRDRGETF; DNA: TGTGCCAGCACTGTTTTAAGGGACAGGGGGGAAACCTTC
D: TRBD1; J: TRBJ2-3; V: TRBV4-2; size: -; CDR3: CASSQDGTGTTDTQYF; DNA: TGTGCCAGCAGCCAAGATGGGACAGGGACCACAGATACGCAGTATTTT
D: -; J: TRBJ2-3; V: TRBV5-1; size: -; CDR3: CASSLSGDYTQYF; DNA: TGCGCCAGCAGCTTGTCAGGGGATTATACGCAGTATTTT
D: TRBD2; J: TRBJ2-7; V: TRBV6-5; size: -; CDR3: CASRASGSFGYEQYF; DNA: TGTGCCAGCAGGGCTAGCGGGAGTTTCGGCTACGAGCAGTACTTC
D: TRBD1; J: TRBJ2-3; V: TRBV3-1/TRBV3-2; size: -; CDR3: CASSPTGGRGPTQYF; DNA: TGTGCCAGCAGCCCCACAGGGGGAAGGGGGCCTACGCAGTATTTT
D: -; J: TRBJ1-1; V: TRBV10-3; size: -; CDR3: CAISERESTEAFF; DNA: TGTGCCATCAGTGAGAGGGAGAGCACTGAAGCTTTCTTT
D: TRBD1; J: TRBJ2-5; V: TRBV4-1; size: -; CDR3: CASSQGGQGRETQYF; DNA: TGCGCCAGCAGCCAAGGGGGACAGGGGAGAGAGACCCAGTACTTC
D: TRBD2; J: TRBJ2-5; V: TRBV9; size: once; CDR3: CASSPTPTSLQETQYF; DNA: TGTGCCAGCAGCCCCACCCCGACTAGCCTCCAAGAGACCCAGTACTTC
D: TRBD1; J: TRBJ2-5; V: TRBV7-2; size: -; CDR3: CASSLVVTGPQETQYF; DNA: TGTGCCAGCAGCTTAGTTGTGACAGGGCCCCAAGAGACCCAGTACTTC
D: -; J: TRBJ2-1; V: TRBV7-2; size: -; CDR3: CASSPQGASSYNEQFF; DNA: TGTGCCAGCAGCCCGCAGGGCGCTAGCTCCTACAATGAGCAGTTCTTC
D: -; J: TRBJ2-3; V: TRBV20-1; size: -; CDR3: CSASTSTIDTQYF; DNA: TGCAGTGCGAGTACTAGCACGATAGATACGCAGTATTTT
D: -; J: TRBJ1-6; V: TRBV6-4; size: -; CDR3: CASSGQGGDSPLHF; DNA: TGTGCCAGCAGCGGTCAGGGTGGGGATTCACCCCTCCACTTT
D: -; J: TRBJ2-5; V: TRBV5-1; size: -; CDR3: CASSFLETQYF; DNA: TGCGCCAGCAGCTTTCTGGAGACCCAGTACTTC
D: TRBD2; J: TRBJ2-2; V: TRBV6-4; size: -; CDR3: CASSEFGAGATTGELFF; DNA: TGTGCCAGCAGTGAATTTGGAGCGGGAGCAACCACCGGGGAGCTGTTTTTT
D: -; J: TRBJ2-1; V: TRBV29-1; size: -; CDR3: CSVVQGLNEQFF; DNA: TGCAGCGTTGTACAGGGCCTCAATGAGCAGTTCTTC
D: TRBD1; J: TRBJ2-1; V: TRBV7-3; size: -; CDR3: CASSQQGALPNEQFF; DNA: TGTGCCAGCAGCCAACAGGGGGCACTTCCCAATGAGCAGTTCTTC
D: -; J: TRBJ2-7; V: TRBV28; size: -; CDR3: CASRPGQTYEQYF; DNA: TGTGCCAGCAGACCCGGACAGACCTACGAGCAGTACTTC
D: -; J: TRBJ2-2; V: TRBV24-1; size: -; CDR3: CATGAETGELFF; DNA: TGTGCCACCGGGGCCGAGACCGGGGAGCTGTTTTTT
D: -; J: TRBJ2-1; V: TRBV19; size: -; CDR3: CASSIPFNEQFF; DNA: TGTGCCAGTAGTATCCCCTTCAATGAGCAGTTCTTC
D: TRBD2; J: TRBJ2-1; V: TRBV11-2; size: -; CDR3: CASSLGLAGIEEQFF; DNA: TGTGCCAGCAGCTTAGGGCTAGCGGGTATAGAGGAGCAGTTCTTC
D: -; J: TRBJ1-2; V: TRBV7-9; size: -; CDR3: CASSLARSGRGHGYTF; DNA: TGTGCCAGCAGCTTAGCTCGGTCGGGCAGGGGACATGGCTACACCTTC
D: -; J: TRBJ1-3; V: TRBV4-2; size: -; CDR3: CASSQDIPGNTIYF; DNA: TGTGCCAGCAGCCAAGATATTCCTGGAAACACCATATATTTT
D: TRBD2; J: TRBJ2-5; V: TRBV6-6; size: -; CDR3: CASTSGRSETQYF; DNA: TGTGCGTCGACTAGCGGGAGGTCTGAGACCCAGTACTTC